The sequence of this TCR beta chain was determined in a study of T cells of healthy individuals. This clonotype was found a few times. This CDR3 is 13 amino acids long. Germline assignment: CDR1 GTSNPN and CDR2 SVGIG (reference sequence). V was clipped by 3 bases and J by 2 bases, with 10 bases between them. TCRdb ran MiXCR on the 5' RACE reads and lists one entry per CDR3 protein. Of 40,000 to 45,000 distinct CDR3 sequences listed, about 5% were seen once; the top ten hold over 8.5%. The clonotype was recovered from a human donor in good health. V is TRBV30 and J is TRBJ2-5, with D perhaps matching TRBD1 (6 bases). CDR3 coding DNA: TGTGCCTGGAGGGACAGAGGGCAAGAGACCCAGTACTTC. This sequence encodes CAWRDRGQETQYF.